This T cell receptor (beta chain) was captured in a study of blood T cell repertoires in COVID-19. About the research overall: Nucleic acid was either cDNA or gDNA, and it came from T cells, B-cell-depleted T cells, or PBMCs.

In the authors' workflow: For nucleated cells, counts were estimated from reference gene primer amplification. Assay: immunoSEQ multiplex PCR; the TCRdb copy retains only in-frame clones and omits some. Clone size and V and J calls were adopted from that table, with D and trimming inferred from the DNA. The sample gives fewer than 100,000 clones, around four fifths of which show up once; approximately 30% is in the top ten. Sample: peripheral blood. This receptor was obtained from a human donor in a cohort sampled during active COVID-19.

CDR3 bases: TGCGCCAGCAGCCCTGGGGAGGCGGGGACGTCTGAAGCTTTCTTT. It is translated as CASSPGEAGTSEAFF. V and J are TRBV5-1 and TRBJ1-1, with a tentative D call TRBD1 (5 bases). The V end lost 4 bases, the J end lost 6 bases, and 19 bases lay between the germline ends. This CDR3 has 15 residues. Germline values: CDR1 SGHRS, CDR2 YFSETQ.